This T cell receptor (beta chain) was recorded in a study of CD8 T cells in ankylosing spondylitis. The study's findings and limits: There was reportedly significant enrichment of clones that were disease-linked in matched ankylosing spondylitis synovial fluid. What appeared characteristic of ankylosing spondylitis blood was a TCR beta motif of under 10 highly homologous variants.

The CDR3 loop spans 14 amino acids. CDR1 is SNHLY, CDR2 FYNNEI, per germline. Trimming removed 8 bases from V and 0 bases from J, with 14 bases in between. This clonotype was found a few times. The antigen is not known. Quantitative 5'-RACE with molecular barcodes produced the TCR beta libraries. TCRdb re-derived calls from the 5' RACE reads in MiXCR, one entry per CDR3 protein. The repertoire holds fewer than 550,000 distinct CDR3 sequences, approximately 5% seen once, with around 3.5% in the top ten. Specimen: blood, either unsorted or a sorted T cell fraction (not recorded which). The sequence was collected from a male donor with ankylosing spondylitis. The chain joins TRBV2 to TRBJ2-7, with D perhaps being TRBD1 or TRBD2 (5 bases each). CDR3 in amino acids: CASGGLSFSYEQYF. In DNA form, the CDR3 reads TGTGCCAGCGGGGGTCTCAGCTTCTCCTACGAGCAGTACTTC.